This T cell receptor (beta chain) derives from a study of T cells after yellow fever vaccination. CDR1 is SQVTM, CDR2 ANQGSEA, per germline. The J segment lost 6 bases and the V segment lost 6 bases, leaving 7 bases of the junction unmatched. The length of the CDR3 is 12 residues. A 5'RACE template-switching step, the method used to make TCR cDNA, added a universal primer site and UMIs. TCRdb fed the 5' RACE reads into MiXCR, producing one record per CDR3 protein. The repertoire holds 100,000 to 150,000 distinct CDR3 sequences, with roughly 10% as singletons. The sample holds many counts of this clonotype. Its antigen is still unknown. General observations from the study: The secondary response was weaker, and its peak arrived faster, on day 5 versus 15. Of the clonotypes, a small share occurred in both CD4 and CD8 compartments.

The sample was CD8+ T cells sorted from PBMCs, taken on the day of the yellow fever booster vaccination. V gene TRBV29-1 combines with J gene TRBJ2-7, with 8 bases that match TRBD1. The clonotype comes from a man between 18 and 29 years old who received the YFV17D yellow fever vaccine. Here the CDR3 DNA reads TGCAGCGTAAGGACAGGGTTTGGCGAGCAGTACTTC. Translating it yields CSVRTGFGEQYF.